This T cell receptor (beta chain) came from a study of memory B cells and T cells in multiple sclerosis. Notes on the study in general: Shared clonotype counts depended on differing compartment clone-set sizes and were normalized.

Deletions cut 4 bases from V and 1 base from J, with 9 bases between. The CDR3 runs 14 residues. Germline CDR1 SGHDT, CDR2 YYEEEE. About this clone itself: Antigen unknown.

Profiling relied on immunoSEQ multiplex PCR, and the TCRdb table lists in-frame clones only, not all of them. In the table there are fewer than 15,000 clones, almost 85% of which are singletons. Separate sequencing covered autoproliferating (CFSE-dim) and non-proliferating (CFSE-high) T cells from stimulus-free culture. Replicate wells were pooled after more than 6 days of stimulus-free culture of approximately 5x10^7 CFSE-labeled PBMCs. PBMCs were labeled with about 0.5 uM CFSE and cultured without exogenous stimuli. Sequencing used PBMCs from blood kept in culture. The rearrangement uses TRBV5-6 and TRBJ1-5; D gene uncertain. This clonotype originated in a human donor with multiple sclerosis. The CDR3 protein is CASSHRPSNQPQHF. The DNA of the CDR3 is TGTGCCAGCAGCCACCGGCCAAGCAATCAGCCCCAGCATTTT.